A single sample is the source of the 19 T cell receptor beta chains below, sequenced in a study of cytomegalovirus exposure and HLA in healthy donors. The PCR used 60 Vbeta and 13 Jbeta primers. Repertoires were generated with immunoSEQ multiplex PCR, while TCRdb's copy carries only in-frame clones and drops some. The table has about 130,000 clones, 76% seen once. The material sequenced was PBMCs. The receptors were sampled from a man aged 35-49 years in good health and CMV-seronegative.

The rearrangement links TRBV7-2 to TRBJ2-7; 8 positions agree with TRBD2. Per the germline V gene, CDR1 is SGHTA and CDR2 is FQGNSA. The CDR3 is 14 amino acids. The J segment lost 0 bases and the V segment lost 5 bases, leaving 3 bases of the junction unmatched. CDR3 nucleotide sequence: TGTGCCAGCAGCCCCACTAGCGGCTCCTACGAGCAGTACTTC. Translation gives CASSPTSGSYEQYF.

The genes are TRBV12-2 and TRBJ2-7; whether TRBD1, the table's D call, matches the DNA was not checked. TRBV12-2 has pseudogene status. This CDR3 is 15 amino acids long. The CDR3 spells CASRPGTGGFYEQYF. CDR3 bases: TGTGCAAGTCGCCCAGGGACAGGGGGATTCTACGAGCAGTACTTC.

This clone was found once. CDR3 residues: CASSYSTSGAYEQYF. The DNA of the CDR3 is TGTGCCAGCAGTTACTCGACGAGCGGGGCCTACGAGCAGTACTTC. J is TRBJ2-7 and V is TRBV6-5; 7 positions agree with TRBD2. V trimming: 0 bases; J trimming: 2 bases; junction bases outside the gene matches: 4. Germline-derived CDR1 and CDR2 are MNHEY and SVGAGI. The CDR3 totals 15 residues.

The rearrangement joins TRBV4-3 to TRBJ1-4; unclear D gene. V lost 0 bases, J lost 4 bases, and 9 bases lay in between. Germline loops: CDR1 LGHNA, CDR2 YSLEER. The CDR3 has 15 amino acids. CDR3 loop: CASSQDQRDNEKLFF. Here the CDR3 DNA reads TGCGCCAGCAGCCAAGATCAACGGGATAATGAAAAACTGTTTTTT.

The CDR3 here is CASSERGRGRGYGYTF. In nucleotides, the CDR3 is TGTGCCAGCAGTGAAAGGGGCAGGGGGCGAGGGTATGGCTACACCTTC. The chain uses TRBV2 and TRBJ1-2, with 8 bases that match TRBD1. J gave up 5 bases and V 2 bases, and 10 bases lay outside the gene matches. The CDR3 has 16 residues. Germline values: CDR1 SNHLY, CDR2 FYNNEI. The whole variable domain, filled in from reference TRBV2 and TRBJ1-2, reads EPEVTQTPSHQVTQMGQEVILRCVPISNHLYFYWYRQILGQKVEFLVSFYNNEISEKSEIFDDQFSVERPDGSNFTLKIRSTKLEDSAMYFCASSERGRGRGYGYTFGSGTRLTVV.

The chain uses TRBV4-3 and TRBJ2-2, with unresolved D. The CDR3 extends over 14 amino acids. V was cut by 3 bases and J by 0 bases, with 5 bases left in between. Per the germline V gene, CDR1 is LGHNA and CDR2 is YSLEER. CDR3 sequence: CASSQESNTGELFF. The CDR3 DNA reads TGCGCCAGCAGCCAGGAGTCGAACACCGGGGAGCTGTTTTTT.

This clone has a handful of counts. The rearrangement joins TRBV7-2 to TRBJ1-1, with TRBD1 identical over 11 bases. Germline CDR1 SGHTA, CDR2 FQGNSA. J was trimmed by 6 bases and V by 6 bases; bases with no gene match: 6. This CDR3 is 14 amino acids long. CDR3 in amino acids: CASSFGTGGAEAFF. DNA of the CDR3: TGTGCCAGCAGTTTCGGGACAGGGGGAGCTGAAGCTTTCTTT.

The chain is built from TRBV27 and TRBJ1-5, with 8 bases lining up with TRBD1. V shed 5 bases, J shed 5 bases, and the junction held 14 bases outside the gene matches. The CDR3 sequence is 17 residues long. The germline gives CDR1 MNHEY, CDR2 SMNVEV (reference sequence). CDR3 in DNA: TGTGCCAGCAGTAACAGTGGACAGGGCATGGGGGATCAGCCCCAGCATTTT. Residues: CASSNSGQGMGDQPQHF.

This chain links TRBV23-1 with TRBJ1-5; D ambiguous. TRBV23-1 belongs to the ORF category, with a function that is uncertain. CDR3 size: 15 residues. The V gene lost 4 bases and the J gene lost 6 bases, with 16 bases spanning the gap. CDR3 in DNA: TGCGCCAGCAGTCTTCGGGAGTCCGAGAGTCAGCCCCAGCATTTT. Translation gives CASSLRESESQPQHF.

A few counts support this clone. J is TRBJ2-7 and V is TRBV6-6; 10 bases are a match to TRBD1. V lost 6 bases, J lost 6 bases, and 8 bases stayed unmatched. The CDR3 runs 14 residues. Germline V gene data show CDR1 as MNHNY and CDR2 as SVGAGI (reference sequence). In DNA, the CDR3 is TGTGCCAGCAGGGGGGACAGGGGTGCGTTCGAGCAGTACTTC. This codes for CASRGDRGAFEQYF.

This clone has only one observation. This chain links TRBV5-5 with TRBJ1-2, with TRBD1 identical over 9 bases. CDR1 SGHKS and CDR2 YYEKEE come from the germline V gene (reference sequence). Germline trimming cut 2 bases from V and 2 bases from J; bases unmatched to any gene: 1. The length of the CDR3 is 14 residues. The CDR3 region has the DNA TGTGCCAGCAGCTTTACAGGGGGCAACTATGGCTACACCTTC. Protein: CASSFTGGNYGYTF.

This clone has just a few counts. This sequence joins TRBV18 and TRBJ1-5, with D perhaps TRBD1 (6 bases). The CDR3 extends over 15 amino acids. Germline CDR1 and CDR2: KGHSH and LQKENI. Trimming took off 6 bases at V and 4 bases at J, with 16 bases between the two ends. The CDR3, as DNA: TGTGCCAGCTCTCCCTCACAGGGACCAAATCAGCCCCAGCATTTT. Translation: CASSPSQGPNQPQHF.

The CDR3 spells CAWSTQGDTEAFF. CDR3 DNA sequence: TGTGCCTGGAGTACCCAGGGCGATACTGAAGCTTTCTTT. V usage is TRBV30 and J usage is TRBJ1-1; D may be TRBD1 (5 bases). From germline, CDR1 is GTSNPN and CDR2 SVGIG (reference sequence). The CDR3 sequence is 13 residues long. Trimming took 2 bases from V and 5 from J, leaving 12 bases between them. The full variable domain, completed using reference TRBV30 and TRBJ1-1, is SQTIHQWPATLVQPVGSPLSLECTVEGTSNPNLYWYRQAAGRGLQLLFYSVGIGQISSEVPQNLSASRPQDRQFILSSKKLLLSDSGFYLCAWSTQGDTEAFFGQGTRLTVV.

This sequence joins TRBV7-9 and TRBJ2-7, with a weak D call TRBD1 (6 bases). Germline CDR1 is SEHNR and CDR2 is FQNEAQ (reference sequence). The CDR3 has 13 amino acids. V shed 1 base and J shed 3 bases, with 7 bases lying between them. The DNA of the CDR3 is TGTGCCAGCAGCTTAGGGACAGTCTACGAGCAGTACTTC. This gives the protein CASSLGTVYEQYF.

V and J are TRBV6-6 and TRBJ2-7; unclear D gene. The germline gives CDR1 MNHNY, CDR2 SVGAGI (reference sequence). This CDR3 comprises 12 residues. Deletions cut 6 bases from V and 6 bases from J, with 12 bases between. CDR3 nucleotides: TGTGCCAGCAGGACAACGTTAGGCGAGCAGTACTTC. Amino acids: CASRTTLGEQYF.

The chain recombines TRBV6-6 with TRBJ2-1; 12 bases match TRBD2. Germline-derived CDR1 and CDR2 are MNHNY and SVGAGI (reference sequence). V trimming: 5 bases; J trimming: 5 bases; junction bases outside the gene matches: 7. The CDR3 loop spans 16 amino acids. The DNA of the CDR3 is TGTGCCAGCAGTCCCTGGACTAGCGGGACCAACAATGAGCAGTTCTTC. Encoded protein: CASSPWTSGTNNEQFF.

This chain links TRBV30 with TRBJ2-5; TRBD2 agrees at 9 bases. This CDR3 contains 13 residues. With 3 bases clipped from V and 2 bases from J, the junction kept 1 base outside the gene matches. Germline CDR1 is GTSNPN and CDR2 is SVGIG (reference sequence). The CDR3: CAWSLAGQETQYF. CDR3 nucleotide sequence: TGTGCCTGGAGCCTAGCGGGGCAAGAGACCCAGTACTTC.

The chain joins TRBV7-2 to TRBJ1-4; D is ambiguous. Germline CDR1 and CDR2: SGHTA and FQGNSA. V gave up 4 bases and J gave up 0 bases, with 9 bases separating them. This CDR3 spans 15 amino acids. CDR3 DNA sequence: TGTGCCAGCAGCTCCCGGAGTGCAACTAATGAAAAACTGTTTTTT. Encoded protein: CASSSRSATNEKLFF.

V usage is TRBV27 and J usage is TRBJ2-7; 16 bases agree with TRBD2. From germline, CDR1 is MNHEY and CDR2 SMNVEV (reference sequence). This CDR3 contains 19 residues. V shed 6 bases and J 3 bases; nucleotides not matched to a gene: 14. CDR3 sequence: CASRGYGTSGRANSYEQYF. The CDR3 region has the DNA TGTGCCAGCAGGGGTTATGGGACTAGCGGGAGGGCTAATAGCTACGAGCAGTACTTC.